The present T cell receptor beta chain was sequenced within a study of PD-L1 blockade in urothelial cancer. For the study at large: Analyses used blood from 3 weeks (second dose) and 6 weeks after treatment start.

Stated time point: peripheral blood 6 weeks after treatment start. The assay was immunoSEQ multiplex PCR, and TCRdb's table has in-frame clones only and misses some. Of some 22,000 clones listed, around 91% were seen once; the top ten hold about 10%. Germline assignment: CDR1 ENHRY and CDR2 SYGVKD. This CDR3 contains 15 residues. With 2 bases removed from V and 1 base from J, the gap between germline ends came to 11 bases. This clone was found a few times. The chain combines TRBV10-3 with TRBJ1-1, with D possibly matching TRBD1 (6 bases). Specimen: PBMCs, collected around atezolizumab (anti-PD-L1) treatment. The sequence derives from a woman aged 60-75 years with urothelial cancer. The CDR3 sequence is CAISEGGQPNTEAFF. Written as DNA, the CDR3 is TGTGCCATCAGTGAGGGGGGACAACCGAACACTGAAGCTTTCTTT.